This T cell receptor beta chain was identified during a study of shared clonotypes between healthy human individuals. Study background: Each donor contributed plates that comprised three CD4 naive, three CD4 memory, two CD8 naive and one CD8 memory.

In the authors' workflow: Owing to the provision of junction-only sequences devoid of quality scores by immunoSEQ, filtering differed. Libraries were prepared by immunoSEQ multiplex PCR; TCRdb keeps only in-frame clonotypes and omits some of them. The V and J calls and clone size were taken over from that table, and D and trimming were inferred from the DNA. Of around 1,100,000 clones in the sample, around three quarters are singletons; the top ten hold roughly 0.83%. CDR1 is SGHVS and CDR2 is FNYEAQ in the germline V gene. The CDR3 runs to 14 residues. V was pared by 8 bases and J by 3 bases, with 8 bases of the junction left unmatched.

The specimen sequenced was memory CD4+ T cells from PBMCs. Noted subset: CD45RA-negative fraction. The chain couples TRBV7-6 to TRBJ1-2; the match to TRBD1 covers 8 bases. This clonotype originated in a man aged 18-30 years in good health. Some clones in this sample may be carry-over from other donors' samples. CDR3 residues: CASGAQQGDYGYTF. The CDR3 DNA follows: TGTGCCAGCGGAGCCCAACAGGGGGACTATGGCTACACCTTC.